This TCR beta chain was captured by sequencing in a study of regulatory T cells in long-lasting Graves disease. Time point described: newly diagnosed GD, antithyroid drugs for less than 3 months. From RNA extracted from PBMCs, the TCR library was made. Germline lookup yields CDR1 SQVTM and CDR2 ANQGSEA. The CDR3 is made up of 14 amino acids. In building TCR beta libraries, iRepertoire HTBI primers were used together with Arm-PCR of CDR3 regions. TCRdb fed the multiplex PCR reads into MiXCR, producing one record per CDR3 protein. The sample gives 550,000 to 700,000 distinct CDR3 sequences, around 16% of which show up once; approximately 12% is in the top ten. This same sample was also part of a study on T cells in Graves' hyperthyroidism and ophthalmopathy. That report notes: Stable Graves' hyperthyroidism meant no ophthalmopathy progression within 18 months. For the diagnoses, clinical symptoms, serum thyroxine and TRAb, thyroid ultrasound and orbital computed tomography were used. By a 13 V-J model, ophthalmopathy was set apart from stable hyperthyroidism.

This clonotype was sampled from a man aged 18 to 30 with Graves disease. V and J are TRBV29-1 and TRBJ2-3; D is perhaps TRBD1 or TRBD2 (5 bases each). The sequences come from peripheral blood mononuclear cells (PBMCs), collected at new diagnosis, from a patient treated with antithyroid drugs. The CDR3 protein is CRASLGRDTDTQYF. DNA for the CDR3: TGCAGGGCCTCGTTGGGACGAGATACAGATACGCAGTATTTT.